This is a list of T cell receptor beta chains from one sample in a study of blood T cell repertoires in COVID-19. Some clones are missing from TCRdb's copy, which holds only in-frame ones; the method was immunoSEQ multiplex PCR. The data show about 330,000 clones, more than 75% seen once. The sample comprised PBMCs or T cells enriched from blood (not recorded which). The source is a woman aged 30 to 39 who had recovered from COVID-19. Both conserved end residues are part of each CDR3. D genes are given only for firm matches. Clone size is given for some rows only: seen once, a few or many times, or a class if the clone is expanded.

clone_size j_call d_call v_call cdr3_length cdr3_nt cdr3_aa
. TRBJ1-6 . TRBV5-1 18 TGCGCCAGCAGCTTTTTTGAAAGGGGACATGGTATCAATTCACCCCTCCACTTT CASSFFERGHGINSPLHF
. TRBJ2-1 . TRBV19 15 TGTGCCAGTAGTATAGATTCAGAGGGATACAATGAGCAGTTCTTC CASSIDSEGYNEQFF
. TRBJ1-1 . TRBV30 15 TGTGCCTGGAGTGTACCATTAGGCCGGGTCACTGAAGCTTTCTTT CAWSVPLGRVTEAFF
. TRBJ2-3 TRBD2 TRBV5-1 18 TGCGCCAGCAGCGATGGACTAGCGGGGGCCACGAGAGCAGATACGCAGTATTTT CASSDGLAGATRADTQYF
. TRBJ1-2 . TRBV5-1 13 TGCGCCAGCAGCTTGAAGGGGGACACGGTCTACACCTTC CASSLKGDTVYTF
. TRBJ2-3 TRBD1 TRBV28 15 TGTGCCAGCAGTTTACGTCAGGGGGCGGAAGATACGCAGTATTTT CASSLRQGAEDTQYF
. TRBJ2-6 TRBD1 TRBV9 19 TGTGCCAGCAGCGCCGAAAGAGGACAGGGGGCGTACGGGGCCAACGTCCTGACTTTC CASSAERGQGAYGANVLTF
. TRBJ1-1 . TRBV4-3 17 TGCGCCAGCAGCCAAGATCCTGTGGGGCAGGGGAACACTGAAGCTTTCTTT CASSQDPVGQGNTEAFF
. TRBJ1-4 . TRBV5-4 13 TGTGCCAGCAGCTTGGCCGGTGGTGAAAAACTGTTTTTT CASSLAGGEKLFF
. TRBJ2-7 . TRBV28 14 TGTGCCAGCAGTTTTCTGGGGGCCTCCTACGAGCAGTACTTC CASSFLGASYEQYF
once TRBJ2-5 . TRBV5-4 15 TGTGCCAGCAGCTTGTCTGTCCAGGGGAAAGAGACCCAGTACTTC CASSLSVQGKETQYF
. TRBJ1-2 . TRBV19 15 TGTGCCGTGGCGGGGATTTTTCATGAGGACTATGGCTACACCTTC CAVAGIFHEDYGYTF
. TRBJ2-3 TRBD2 TRBV23-1 17 TGCGCCAGCAGTCCCGGTGGGGGGGACCACTGCACAGATACGCAGTATTTT CASSPGGGDHCTDTQYF
. TRBJ1-2 TRBD1 TRBV6-6 15 TGTGCCAGCAGTTACTGGGCAGGGGGCCTCTATGGCTACACCTTC CASSYWAGGLYGYTF
. TRBJ2-3 TRBD1 TRBV10-3 14 TGTGCCATCAGTCCGGGACAGTACACAGATACGCAGTATTTT CAISPGQYTDTQYF
. TRBJ1-5 . TRBV4-1 17 TGCGCCAGCAGCCAGGCCAGGCGGGGACGGATCAATCAGCCCCAGCATTTT CASSQARRGRINQPQHF
. TRBJ2-1 TRBD2 TRBV6-5 16 TGTGCCAGCAGTTTCCACAGGGAGCGGGGGGTGTTTGAGCAGTTCTTC CASSFHRERGVFEQFF
. TRBJ1-5 . TRBV27 13 TGTGCCAGCAGTTTAAGAGGGAATCAGCCCCAGCATTTT CASSLRGNQPQHF
once TRBJ2-7 . TRBV4-2 14 TGTGCCAGCAGCTTAAGGACTGGGCTCTACGAGCAGTACTTC CASSLRTGLYEQYF
. TRBJ2-2 TRBD1 TRBV28 20 TGTGCCAGCAGTTTCCCCACCGGGACAGTCGAGAACATGAACACCGGGGAGCTGTTTTTT CASSFPTGTVENMNTGELFF
. TRBJ2-3 . TRBV9 16 TGTGCCAGCAGCGTAGCTACAGGGCTTAGCACAGATACGCAGTATTTT CASSVATGLSTDTQYF
. TRBJ1-6 TRBD1 TRBV6-1 17 TGTGCCAGCAGTGAACGCTGGGACAGGACGCATAATTCACCCCTCCACTTT CASSERWDRTHNSPLHF
. TRBJ1-5 TRBD1 TRBV3-1/TRBV3-2 14 TGTGCCAGCAGCTGGGGACAGGGGGATCAGCCCCAGCATTTT CASSWGQGDQPQHF
. TRBJ1-1 . TRBV13 13 TGTGCCAGCAGCTTGTCCAGCGCCACTGAAGCTTTCTTT CASSLSSATEAFF
. TRBJ2-5 TRBD1 TRBV5-6 16 TGTGCCAGCAGCCACTTGGGGCAGGGGACAGTAGGTCCCCAGTACTTC CASSHLGQGTVGPQYF
. TRBJ2-2 . TRBV4-1 15 TGCGCCAGCAGCCAAGGTCACAGTAACACCGGGGAGCTGTTTTTT CASSQGHSNTGELFF
. TRBJ2-1 TRBD2 TRBV7-3 16 TGTGCCAGCAGCCTCGGGACTAGCGGGGACCGGGATGAGCAGTTCTTC CASSLGTSGDRDEQFF
. TRBJ1-4 TRBD1 TRBV2 14 TGTGCCAGCATTATGACAGGGTTAGGTGAAAAACTGTTTTTT CASIMTGLGEKLFF
. TRBJ1-2 TRBD1 TRBV12-3/TRBV12-4 13 TGTGCCAGCAGTTTTCAGGGGGTGAATGGCTACACCTTC CASSFQGVNGYTF
once TRBJ1-3 TRBD1 TRBV5-6 14 TGTGCCAGCAGCTTGAGGGGGCCTGGAAACACCATATATTTT CASSLRGPGNTIYF
. TRBJ1-6 TRBD1 TRBV6-5 16 TGTGCCAGCAGTTACTCATCAGGGGGCTATAATTCACCCCTCCACTTT CASSYSSGGYNSPLHF
few TRBJ1-2 TRBD1 TRBV29-1 14 TGCAGCGTTACCCCACAGGGGGCGCAAGGGGGCTACACCTTC CSVTPQGAQGGYTF
. TRBJ1-4 . TRBV5-4 14 TGTGCCAGCAGCTTGGGCCAGAATAATGAAAAACTGTTTTTT CASSLGQNNEKLFF
. TRBJ1-5 . TRBV10-3 14 TGTGCCATCAGTGAGGAGGACAGTTCGCAGCCCCAGCATTTT CAISEEDSSQPQHF
. TRBJ1-3 . TRBV6-2/TRBV6-3 15 TGTGCCAGCAGTTATGGGGCCAAAGCTGGAAACACCATATATTTT CASSYGAKAGNTIYF
. TRBJ1-6 . TRBV10-1 18 TGCGCCAGCAGTGACCGGAGCGGGTTTGGCAGCGATAATTCACCCCTCCACTTT CASSDRSGFGSDNSPLHF
. TRBJ2-7 . TRBV7-9 16 TGTGCCAGCAGCTCCCGAACAGGGACGGATACGATGCAGCAGTACTTC CASSSRTGTDTMQQYF
few TRBJ1-5 TRBD1 TRBV27 15 TGTGCCAGCAGTCCGGGACAGGGGGAAGGGCAGCCCCAGCATTTT CASSPGQGEGQPQHF
. TRBJ2-7 . TRBV7-2 14 TGTGCCAGCAGCTGGCGGGACGGTTCCTACGAGCAGTACTTC CASSWRDGSYEQYF
. TRBJ2-1 TRBD1 TRBV5-8 20 TGTGCCAGCAGCGGGAACCGGGACAGGGTAGTTCCCCGAATTTACAATGAGCAGTTCTTC CASSGNRDRVVPRIYNEQFF
. TRBJ1-2 TRBD1 TRBV27 14 TGTGCCAGCAGTCCCGGGACAGTAATGTATGGCTACACCTTC CASSPGTVMYGYTF
. TRBJ2-3 . TRBV27 16 TGTGCCAGCAGTTTGGCAGGGCCGGATATCACAGATACGCAGTATTTT CASSLAGPDITDTQYF
few TRBJ1-2 . TRBV12-5 12 TGTGCTAGTGGTTTGCTCGACTATGGCTACACCTTC CASGLLDYGYTF
. TRBJ2-1 TRBD1 TRBV7-9 15 TGTGCCAGCAGCCCCCCCACGGACAGGGCAGATGAGCAGTTCTTC CASSPPTDRADEQFF
few TRBJ1-2 . TRBV29-1 14 TGCAGCGTCAAACATCGGGGTGGTCGCTATGGCTACACCTTC CSVKHRGGRYGYTF
. TRBJ2-5 . TRBV28 11 TGTGCCAGCAGGGGAAACAGGCCCCCTCACTTC CASRGNRPPHF
. TRBJ2-1 . TRBV19 11 TGTGCTTCTGTCGCCTACAATGAGCAGTTCTTC CASVAYNEQFF